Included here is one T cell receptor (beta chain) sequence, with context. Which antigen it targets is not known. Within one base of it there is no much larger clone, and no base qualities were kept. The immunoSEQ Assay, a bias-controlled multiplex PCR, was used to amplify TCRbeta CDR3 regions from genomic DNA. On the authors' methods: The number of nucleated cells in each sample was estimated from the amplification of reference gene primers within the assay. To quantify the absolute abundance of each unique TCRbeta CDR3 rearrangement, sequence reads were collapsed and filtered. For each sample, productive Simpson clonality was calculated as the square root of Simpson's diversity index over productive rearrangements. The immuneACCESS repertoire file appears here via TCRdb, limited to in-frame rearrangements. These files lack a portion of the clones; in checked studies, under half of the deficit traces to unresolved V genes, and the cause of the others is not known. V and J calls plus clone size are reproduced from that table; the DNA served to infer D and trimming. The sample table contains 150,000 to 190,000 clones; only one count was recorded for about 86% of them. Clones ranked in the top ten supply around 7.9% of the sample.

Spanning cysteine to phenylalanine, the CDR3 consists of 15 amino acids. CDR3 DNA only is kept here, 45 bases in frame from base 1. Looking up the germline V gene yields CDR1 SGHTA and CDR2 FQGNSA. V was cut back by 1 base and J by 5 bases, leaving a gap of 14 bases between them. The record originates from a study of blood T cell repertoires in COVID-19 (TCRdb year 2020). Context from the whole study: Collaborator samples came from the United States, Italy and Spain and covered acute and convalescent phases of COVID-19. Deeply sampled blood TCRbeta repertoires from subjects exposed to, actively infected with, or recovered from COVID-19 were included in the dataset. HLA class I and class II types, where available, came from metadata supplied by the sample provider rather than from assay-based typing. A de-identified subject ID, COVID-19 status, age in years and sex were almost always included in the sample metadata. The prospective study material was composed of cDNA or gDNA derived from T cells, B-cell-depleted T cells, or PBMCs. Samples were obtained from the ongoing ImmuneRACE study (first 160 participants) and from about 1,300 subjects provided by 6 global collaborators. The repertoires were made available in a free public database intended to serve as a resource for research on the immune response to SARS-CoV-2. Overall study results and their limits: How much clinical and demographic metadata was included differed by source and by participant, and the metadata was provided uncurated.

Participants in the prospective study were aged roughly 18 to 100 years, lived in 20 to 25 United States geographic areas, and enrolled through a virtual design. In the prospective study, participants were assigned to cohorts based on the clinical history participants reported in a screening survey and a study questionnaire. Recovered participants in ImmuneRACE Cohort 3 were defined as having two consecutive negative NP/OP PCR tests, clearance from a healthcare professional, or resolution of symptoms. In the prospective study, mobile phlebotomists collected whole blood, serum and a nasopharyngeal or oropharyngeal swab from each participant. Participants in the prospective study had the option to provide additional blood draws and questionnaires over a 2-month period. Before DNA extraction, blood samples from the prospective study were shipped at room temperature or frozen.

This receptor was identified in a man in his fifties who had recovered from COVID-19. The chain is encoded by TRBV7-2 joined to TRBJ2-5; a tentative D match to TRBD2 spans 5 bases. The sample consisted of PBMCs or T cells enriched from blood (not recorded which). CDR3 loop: CASSLDQHTGETQYF. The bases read TGTGCCAGCAGCTTAGACCAACATACGGGGGAGACCCAGTACTTC.